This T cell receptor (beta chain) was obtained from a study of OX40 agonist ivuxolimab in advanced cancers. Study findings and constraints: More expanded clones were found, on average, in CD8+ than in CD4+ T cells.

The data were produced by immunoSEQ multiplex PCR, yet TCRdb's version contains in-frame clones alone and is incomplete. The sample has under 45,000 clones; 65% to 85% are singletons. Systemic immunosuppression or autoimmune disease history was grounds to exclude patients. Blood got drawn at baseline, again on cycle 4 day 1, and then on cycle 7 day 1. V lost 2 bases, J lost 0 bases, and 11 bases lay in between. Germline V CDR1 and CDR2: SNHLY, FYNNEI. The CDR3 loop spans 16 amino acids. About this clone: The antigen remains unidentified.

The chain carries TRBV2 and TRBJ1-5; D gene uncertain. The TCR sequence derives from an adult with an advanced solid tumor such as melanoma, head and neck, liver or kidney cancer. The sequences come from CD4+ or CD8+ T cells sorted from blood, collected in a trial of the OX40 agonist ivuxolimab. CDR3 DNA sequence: TGTGCCAGCAGTGAATCGGGGTTTTATAGCAATCAGCCCCAGCATTTT. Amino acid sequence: CASSESGFYSNQPQHF.